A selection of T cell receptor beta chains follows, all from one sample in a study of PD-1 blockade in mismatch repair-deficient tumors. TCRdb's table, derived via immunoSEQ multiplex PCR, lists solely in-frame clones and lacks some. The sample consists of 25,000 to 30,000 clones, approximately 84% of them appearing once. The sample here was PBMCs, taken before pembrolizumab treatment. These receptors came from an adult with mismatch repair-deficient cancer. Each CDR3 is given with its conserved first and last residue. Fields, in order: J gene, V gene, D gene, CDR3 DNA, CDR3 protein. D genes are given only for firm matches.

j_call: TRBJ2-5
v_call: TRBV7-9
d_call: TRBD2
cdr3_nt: TGTGCCAGCAGCTTAGCGGGAGGGCTCAGGGAGACCCAGTACTTC
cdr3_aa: CASSLAGGLRETQYF

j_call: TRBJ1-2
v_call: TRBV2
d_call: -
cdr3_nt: TGTGCCAGCAGCCTCGCACACATCTATGGCTACACCTTC
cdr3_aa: CASSLAHIYGYTF

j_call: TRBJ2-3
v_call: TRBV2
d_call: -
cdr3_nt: TGTGCCAGCAGTGACCAGGGAAAAGGGACAGATACGCAGTATTTT
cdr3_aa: CASSDQGKGTDTQYF

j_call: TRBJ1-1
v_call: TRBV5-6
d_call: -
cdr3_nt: TGTGCCAGCAGCTTGGAACGCCTGACAGCGAACACTGAAGCTTTCTTT
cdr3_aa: CASSLERLTANTEAFF

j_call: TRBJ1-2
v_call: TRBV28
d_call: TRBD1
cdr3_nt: TGTGCCAGCAGTCCCCCATTACTACAGGGGTCTATCTATGGCTACACCTTC
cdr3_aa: CASSPPLLQGSIYGYTF

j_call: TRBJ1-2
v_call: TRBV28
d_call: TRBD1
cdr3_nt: TGTGCCAGCAGTTACAGGGGGGGTGGCTACACCTTC
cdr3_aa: CASSYRGGGYTF

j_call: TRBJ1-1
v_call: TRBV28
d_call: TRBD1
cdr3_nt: TGTGCCAGCAGAGTACAGGGGGCGGACACTGAAGCTTTCTTT
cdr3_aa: CASRVQGADTEAFF

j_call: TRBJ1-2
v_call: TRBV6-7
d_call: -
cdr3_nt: TGTGCCAGCAGTCCAAGTTTTAAGAGGCGGGATGGCTACACCTTC
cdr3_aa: CASSPSFKRRDGYTF

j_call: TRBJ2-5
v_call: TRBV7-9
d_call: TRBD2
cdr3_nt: TGTGCCAGCCTTCAGTGGGCTAGCGGCGAGACCCAGTACTTC
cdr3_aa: CASLQWASGETQYF

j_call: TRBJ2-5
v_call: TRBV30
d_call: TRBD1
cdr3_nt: TGTGCCTGGAGAGGCCGGGACAGGGGTAATTTGCTGGAGACCCAGTACTTC
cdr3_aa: CAWRGRDRGNLLETQYF

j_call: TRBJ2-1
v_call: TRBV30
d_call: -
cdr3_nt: TGTGCCTGGAAACTAGTAAACTACAATGAGCAGTTCTTC
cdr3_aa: CAWKLVNYNEQFF

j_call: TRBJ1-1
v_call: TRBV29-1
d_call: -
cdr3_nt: TGCAGCGTCCCTGGGACATTGAACACTGAAGCTTTCTTT
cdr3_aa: CSVPGTLNTEAFF

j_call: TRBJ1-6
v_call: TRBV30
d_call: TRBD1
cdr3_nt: TGTGCCTGGAGTGCAAAGACGGACAGGGGTAATCGGCCCCTCCACTTT
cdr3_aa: CAWSAKTDRGNRPLHF

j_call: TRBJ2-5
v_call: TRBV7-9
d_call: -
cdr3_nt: TGTGCCAGCAGCTCCAGGCAGGGAGAGACCCAGTACTTC
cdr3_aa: CASSSRQGETQYF

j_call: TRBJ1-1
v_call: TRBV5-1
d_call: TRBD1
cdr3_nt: TGCGCCAGCAGTCGGGGACAGGAGATGAACACTGAAGCTTTCTTT
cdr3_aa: CASSRGQEMNTEAFF

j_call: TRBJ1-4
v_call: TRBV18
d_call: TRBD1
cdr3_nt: TGTGCCAGCTCACCCGGGACAGGGAATGAAAAACTGTTTTTT
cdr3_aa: CASSPGTGNEKLFF

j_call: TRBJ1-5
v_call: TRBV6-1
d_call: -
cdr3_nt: TGTGCCAGCAGTGAATGGAGCCTATATAGCAATCAGCCCCAGCATTTT
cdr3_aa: CASSEWSLYSNQPQHF

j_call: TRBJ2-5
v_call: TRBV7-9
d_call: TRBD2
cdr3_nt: TGTGCCAGCAGCCAGACTAGCGGAGCTGGAGAGACCCAGTACTTC
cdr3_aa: CASSQTSGAGETQYF

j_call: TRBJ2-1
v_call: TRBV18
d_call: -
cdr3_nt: TGTGCCAGCTCACCACCGGGGGCCTATGAGCAGTTCTTC
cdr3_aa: CASSPPGAYEQFF

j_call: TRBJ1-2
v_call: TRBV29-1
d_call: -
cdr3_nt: TGCAGCGTTGAATCAGGGGTTGGTGGCTACACCTTC
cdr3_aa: CSVESGVGGYTF

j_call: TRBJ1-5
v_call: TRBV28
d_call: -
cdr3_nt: TGTGCCAGCAAGGCAGGGGCATGGGATCAGCCCCAGCATTTT
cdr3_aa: CASKAGAWDQPQHF

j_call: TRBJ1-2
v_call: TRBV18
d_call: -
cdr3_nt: TGTGCCAGCTCATCTCTCCAGACAGCCTCCGGTAGTGGCTACACCTTC
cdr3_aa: CASSSLQTASGSGYTF